The source of this TCR beta chain is a study of metastatic and nonmetastatic thyroid tumors. About the research overall: Malignant and benign thyroid patients had repertoires compared in peripheral blood and tumor or nodule tissue. Study-level results: A significant increase in TCR beta diversity was reportedly seen in malignant thyroid tumors relative to benign nodules, in blood and tumor.

All patients were treatment-naive before thyroid surgery. From germline, CDR1 is DFQATT and CDR2 SNEGSKA (reference sequence). CDR3 size: 14 residues. This clone was recorded many times. The antigen is not known. Mismatch with germline at one junction end may stem from a read error. Original processing notes: The distant-metastasis classifier for papillary thyroid cancer was built from CDR3 differences across clinicopathological groups. TCRdb recomputed clones from the PCR reads via MiXCR. These V and J calls rely on TCRdb rather than the paper's analysis. The table has 20,000 to 25,000 clones, roughly 16% seen once.

The sequencing sample was made of tumor tissue. The TCR sequence derives from a female donor with papillary thyroid cancer or a benign thyroid nodule (not recorded which). Some clones in this sample may be carry-over from other donors' samples. The chain recombines TRBV20-1 with TRBJ1-6; D is perhaps TRBD1 (5 bases). In DNA, the CDR3 is TGCAGTGATTCCAGGGCTTACGTGGGGTCACTCCTCCACTTT. Amino acids: CSDSRAYVGSLLHF.